Listed below are T cell receptor beta chains from one sample, sequenced in a study of cytotoxic CD8 clonotypes in ibrutinib-treated CLL. Assay: immunoSEQ multiplex PCR; the TCRdb copy retains only in-frame clones and omits some. This table has more than 300,000 clones, around four fifths appearing once. The sequences come from PBMCs, collected before ibrutinib treatment. Receptors originate from a human donor with chronic lymphocytic leukemia. CDR3s include the opening cysteine and the closing phenylalanine or tryptophan. A D gene is named only where the DNA matches it firmly. Only some rows state a clone size, as once, few, many or a class for expanded clones.

j_gene | abundance | d_gene | v_gene | CDR3nt | CDR3aa
TRBJ2-1 | . | TRBD2 | TRBV25-1 | TGTGCCAGCAGAGCTAGCGGGAAGCCCTACAATGAGCAGTTCTTC | CASRASGKPYNEQFF
TRBJ2-1 | . | TRBD2 | TRBV19 | TGTGCCAGTAGTACGCTAGCGGGCCTCAGCTCCTACAATGAGCAGTTCTTC | CASSTLAGLSSYNEQFF
TRBJ2-2 | once | . | TRBV5-8 | TGTGCCAGCAGCTTTCGTGGGAACACCGGGGAGCTGTTTTTT | CASSFRGNTGELFF
TRBJ2-3 | once | . | TRBV27 | TGTGCCAGCAGTTTGAGTTCTGGTGCAGATACGCAGTATTTT | CASSLSSGADTQYF
TRBJ2-7 | . | TRBD1 | TRBV5-6 | TGTGCCAGCAGCTACCGGACAGGGGCGCTCTTTTTAGGGCAGTACTTC | CASSYRTGALFLGQYF
TRBJ2-3 | . | . | TRBV29-1 | TGCAGCGGTCTAGCAGAATCAACAGATACGCAGTATTTT | CSGLAESTDTQYF
TRBJ2-2 | few | TRBD2 | TRBV6-5 | TGTGCCAGCAGTTACTCGGGGACTAGCAGCACCGGGGAGCTGTTTTTT | CASSYSGTSSTGELFF
TRBJ2-1 | . | TRBD1 | TRBV5-1 | TGCGCCAGCACGTCTACAGGGGGGTACAATGAGCAGTTCTTC | CASTSTGGYNEQFF
TRBJ1-1 | few | . | TRBV6-5 | TGTGCCAGCAGTTCCTCGGGAGGGGGCACTGAAGCTTTCTTT | CASSSSGGGTEAFF
TRBJ2-5 | . | . | TRBV7-7 | TGTGCTAGCAGCTCGTCAGGCCGAAGGGAGACCCAGTACTTC | CASSSSGRRETQYF
TRBJ2-1 | . | . | TRBV19 | TGTGCCAGTAGTATACAGGGGAGCAATGAGCAGTTCTTC | CASSIQGSNEQFF
TRBJ1-1 | . | . | TRBV10-3 | TGTGCCATCAGTGAAGGGGCTATGAACACTGAAGCTTTCTTT | CAISEGAMNTEAFF
TRBJ2-1 | . | TRBD2 | TRBV5-1 | TGCGCCAGCAGCTCTCCGGGACTAGCGGGCAGGAGCTCCTACAATGAGCAGTTCTTC | CASSSPGLAGRSSYNEQFF
TRBJ2-1 | . | . | TRBV14 | TGTGCCAGCAGCCAAGGAGGGGTCAATGAGCAGTTCTTC | CASSQGGVNEQFF
TRBJ2-1 | . | . | TRBV11-3 | TGTGCCAGCAGCTTAGAACGGGACACCACATACAATGAGCAGTTCTTC | CASSLERDTTYNEQFF
TRBJ2-7 | . | TRBD1 | TRBV7-2 | TGTGCCAGCAGCCTAGGGACAGGTTTCTACGAGCAGTACTTC | CASSLGTGFYEQYF
TRBJ2-7 | once | . | TRBV12-5 | TGTGCTAGTGGTCCAATCAGCGGAGGTTCTTCCTACGAGCAGTACTTC | CASGPISGGSSYEQYF
TRBJ2-1 | . | . | TRBV7-9 | TGTGCCAGCAGCTTAGCGGACGGGATGGGTAATGAGCAGTTCTTC | CASSLADGMGNEQFF
TRBJ2-2 | few | . | TRBV27 | TGTGCCAGCAGTTTTATGTCGGGGCACGGGGAGCTGTTTTTT | CASSFMSGHGELFF
TRBJ1-5 | . | . | TRBV6-1 | TGTGCCAGCAGTGCTTTTCAGCCCCAGCATTTT | CASSAFQPQHF
TRBJ1-2 | few | TRBD1 | TRBV19 | TGTGCCAGTAGTGGACAGGGGGCGGACTATGGCTACACCTTC | CASSGQGADYGYTF
TRBJ2-2 | . | . | TRBV7-3 | TGTGCCAGCAGCTTGCCAGGATACACCGGGGAGCTGTTTTTT | CASSLPGYTGELFF
TRBJ2-5 | once | TRBD1 | TRBV30 | TGTGCCTGGAGTGTCTTAGGGGGCGCGGAGACCCAGTACTTC | CAWSVLGGAETQYF
TRBJ1-2 | . | . | TRBV6-5 | TGTGCCAGCAGTTACAGACGGGGGAGCTACACCTTC | CASSYRRGSYTF
TRBJ1-1 | . | TRBD1 | TRBV5-1 | TGCGCCAGCAGCTCACAGGGGGTGAACACTGAAGCTTTCTTT | CASSSQGVNTEAFF
TRBJ2-7 | . | TRBD2 | TRBV7-3 | TGTGCCAGCAGCTTTAGACTAGCGGGGATCTACGAGCAGTACTTC | CASSFRLAGIYEQYF
TRBJ1-1 | few | TRBD1 | TRBV5-6 | TGTGCCAGCAGCCTTGTTGGGACAGGGCTGAACACTGAAGCTTTCTTT | CASSLVGTGLNTEAFF
TRBJ1-3 | . | . | TRBV7-6 | TGTGCCAGCAGCTTAGGGCTTGGAGGGTCCGGAAACACCATATATTTT | CASSLGLGGSGNTIYF